A selection of T cell receptor beta chains follows, all from one sample in a study of CD8 T cells in ankylosing spondylitis. TCRdb re-derived calls from the 5' RACE reads in MiXCR, one entry per CDR3 protein. The data hold roughly 250,000 distinct CDR3 sequences, with about 10% observed a single time. What was sequenced was blood, either unsorted or a sorted T cell fraction (not recorded which). These TCRs come from a male donor with ankylosing spondylitis or in good health (not recorded which). Both conserved end residues are part of each CDR3. A D gene is named only where the DNA matches it firmly. Only part of the rows carry a size: once, few, many, or a class if the clone is expanded.

size,J,D,V,DNA,CDR3
many,TRBJ1-1,-,TRBV4-1,TGCGCCAGCAGCCAAGGGCACGGTCAGAACACTGAAGCTTTCTTT,CASSQGHGQNTEAFF
few,TRBJ2-7,-,TRBV2,TGTGCCAGCAGGCAATCCTACGAGCAGTACTTC,CASRQSYEQYF
few,TRBJ2-7,TRBD2,TRBV4-1,TGCGCCAGCAGCCAAGATCGGACAGCGGGGGGTTCCTACGAGCAGTACTTC,CASSQDRTAGGSYEQYF
many,TRBJ1-1,TRBD1,TRBV20-1,TGCAGTGCTAGGCGCCAGGGGGCAAAGACTGAAGCTTTCTTT,CSARRQGAKTEAFF
-,TRBJ2-5,-,TRBV14,TGTGCCAGCAGCCATGGGCGGAGGGGAGAGACCCAGTACTTC,CASSHGRRGETQYF
many,TRBJ2-3,-,TRBV29-1,TGCAGCTCACGTCTGGCGGGGTCTACAGATACGCAGTATTTT,CSSRLAGSTDTQYF
-,TRBJ1-5,-,TRBV10-2,TGCGCCAGCAGTGAGTCAGGAGGGACTAGCAATCAGCCCCAGCATTTT,CASSESGGTSNQPQHF
-,TRBJ1-1,TRBD1,TRBV7-2,TGTGCCAGCAGCTTCCGGGACAGGGGGCGAAGTGAGACTGAAGCTTTCTTT,CASSFRDRGRSETEAFF
many,TRBJ1-1,-,TRBV20-1,TGCAGTGTCAGCGTGGGTATGAACACTGAAGCTTTCTTT,CSVSVGMNTEAFF
many,TRBJ1-1,-,TRBV7-2,TGTGCCAGCAGCAACGACGGACTTATGAACACTGAAGCTTTCTTT,CASSNDGLMNTEAFF
many,TRBJ2-7,TRBD1,TRBV10-2,TGCGCCAGCACCAGGGACAGGGGTGCCTACGAGCAGTACTTC,CASTRDRGAYEQYF
many,TRBJ2-1,-,TRBV7-6,TGTGCCAGCAGCCCCTTGACAGGATCCTACAATGAGCAGTTCTTC,CASSPLTGSYNEQFF
-,TRBJ1-1,-,TRBV18,TGTGCCAGCTCACCCCCCAGGTTTAACACTGAAGCTTTCTTT,CASSPPRFNTEAFF
many,TRBJ2-2,-,TRBV10-3,TGTGCCATCAGTGAAGGAAACAGGGTTACCGGGGAGCTGTTTTTT,CAISEGNRVTGELFF
many,TRBJ2-3,TRBD1,TRBV29-1,TGCAGCGGTCGAGGGGGCTCAGATACGCAGTATTTT,CSGRGGSDTQYF
many,TRBJ1-5,-,TRBV10-3,TGTGCCACCGAAGGAGGATCGAATCAGCCCCAGCATTTT,CATEGGSNQPQHF
-,TRBJ1-6,-,TRBV7-2,TGTGCCAGCAGCTTATTACGGGGGGCGCAAAATTCACCCCTCCACTTT,CASSLLRGAQNSPLHF
-,TRBJ2-1,-,TRBV29-1,TGCAGCGTTTACAAGTACAATGAGCAGTTCTTC,CSVYKYNEQFF
few,TRBJ2-7,TRBD1,TRBV12-3/TRBV12-4,TGTGCCAGCAGTGTCGACCGGGACAGGGCCTCCGAGCAGTACTTC,CASSVDRDRASEQYF
many,TRBJ1-1,TRBD1,TRBV7-2,TGTGCCAGCAGCTCTCAGGGGGTCACTGAAGCTTTCTTT,CASSSQGVTEAFF
many,TRBJ1-3,TRBD1,TRBV20-1,TGCAGTGCTGGGACAGGGGGCTCATATGGAAACACCATATATTTT,CSAGTGGSYGNTIYF
many,TRBJ2-7,-,TRBV13,TGTGCCAGCAGCTTAGGACGCCGGGGCAGGGGAAACTCCTACGAGCAGTACTTC,CASSLGRRGRGNSYEQYF
many,TRBJ1-2,TRBD1,TRBV7-9,TGTGCCAGCAGCTTATATACATACGGACAGGGGAAATATGGCTACACCTTC,CASSLYTYGQGKYGYTF
few,TRBJ2-3,-,TRBV20-1,TGCAGTGCCCCTCTGGGGGGAGATACGCAGTATTTT,CSAPLGGDTQYF
many,TRBJ2-5,TRBD1,TRBV29-1,TGCAGCACATGGGACAGTAAAGAGACCCAGTACTTC,CSTWDSKETQYF
-,TRBJ2-7,-,TRBV11-2,TGTGCCAGCAGCTTAGATAACCTGGCAGGGACCTACGAGCAGTACTTC,CASSLDNLAGTYEQYF
many,TRBJ2-3,-,TRBV4-1,TGCGCCAGCAGCGTGACAGGTGGACCGAGGACAGATACGCAGTATTTT,CASSVTGGPRTDTQYF
many,TRBJ1-1,-,TRBV18,TGTGCCAGCTCACCCTTGGGCCAGGCGCTATACACTGAAGCTTTCTTT,CASSPLGQALYTEAFF
many,TRBJ1-6,-,TRBV30,TGTGCCTGGAGTTCTGGGGGAGATTCACCCCTCCACTTT,CAWSSGGDSPLHF
many,TRBJ2-4,TRBD1,TRBV19,TGTGCCAGTAGTAATCAGGGGGTGAACATTCAGTACTTC,CASSNQGVNIQYF
many,TRBJ2-2,-,TRBV30,TGTGCCTGGAGTCCCGGGATAAACACCGGGGAGCTGTTTTTT,CAWSPGINTGELFF
-,TRBJ2-3,-,TRBV7-2,TGTGCCAGCAGCTCAGACACCGTGGTAGATACGCAGTATTTT,CASSSDTVVDTQYF
few,TRBJ2-1,-,TRBV27,TGTGCCAGCAGTTTATTTTCCCCCCGGGGGTCCTACAATGAGCAGTTCTTC,CASSLFSPRGSYNEQFF
many,TRBJ2-1,-,TRBV25-1,TGTGCCAGCAGTGGACAGGTCAATGAGCAGTTCTTC,CASSGQVNEQFF
few,TRBJ2-7,-,TRBV3-1,TGTGCCAGCAGCCAAGAAACACGGCTTAGCTCCTACGAGCAGTACTTC,CASSQETRLSSYEQYF
many,TRBJ2-5,-,TRBV6-1,TGTGCCAGCAAAGACGGGACACTACAAGAGACCCAGTACTTC,CASKDGTLQETQYF
once,TRBJ2-5,-,TRBV29-1,TGCAGCGTTGAAGAGCCCAGGGTGGCGGAGACCCAGTACTTC,CSVEEPRVAETQYF
many,TRBJ2-7,-,TRBV20-1,TGCAGTGCTAGAGATCAGGGGAGCGGAGTCGAGCAGTACTTC,CSARDQGSGVEQYF
-,TRBJ1-5,-,TRBV7-2,TGTGCCAGCAGCTTAGGACAAACTCAGCCCCAGCATTTT,CASSLGQTQPQHF
many,TRBJ2-5,-,TRBV21-1,TGTGCCAGCAGTCGGACAGCAGGCCGGGAGACCCAGTACTTC,CASSRTAGRETQYF
many,TRBJ2-7,-,TRBV5-1,TGCGCCAGCATCCCAGAGGGGGGGTCCTACGAGCAGTACTTC,CASIPEGGSYEQYF
few,TRBJ2-2,-,TRBV2,TGTGCCAGCAGTGTTACTACCGACGCCGGGGAGCTTTTTTTT,CASSVTTDAGELFF
many,TRBJ1-1,-,TRBV3-1,TGTGCCAGCAGCCGCCTCGGGGGGAACACTGAAGCTTTCTTT,CASSRLGGNTEAFF
many,TRBJ2-1,-,TRBV7-9,TGTGCCAGCAGCCAGGTCGAAAGCAATGAGCAGTTCTTC,CASSQVESNEQFF
-,TRBJ2-7,-,TRBV7-2,TGTGCCAGCAGCCCCCCCACGGGAGAGCAGCACTTC,CASSPPTGEQHF
many,TRBJ2-1,-,TRBV5-6,TGTGCCAGCAGCGAGGGGGGACCCTTGGGCAATGAGCAGTTCTTC,CASSEGGPLGNEQFF
many,TRBJ1-1,-,TRBV25-1,TGTGCCAGCAGTGAATATGGCACCGGGGAGACTGAAGCTTTCTTT,CASSEYGTGETEAFF
many,TRBJ2-1,-,TRBV12-3/TRBV12-4,TGTGCCAGCAGCATTATAGGGTATGAGCAGTTCTTC,CASSIIGYEQFF
many,TRBJ2-3,TRBD2,TRBV15,TGTGCCACCAGCGGACGGGGGGGGACAGATACGCAGTATTTT,CATSGRGGTDTQYF